This T cell receptor beta chain was captured in a study of CD8 T cells in Susac syndrome. The multiple sclerosis control group comprised treatment-naive patients with stable or active relapsing-remitting disease. The RNA, roughly 0.45 to 1 ug, was put through reverse transcription using random hexamers. TCRdb processed the immunoSEQ multiplex PCR reads anew with MiXCR; each CDR3 protein has one entry. The table includes some 300,000 distinct CDR3 sequences, 65% to 90% detected once. The CDR3 consists of 14 residues. Trimming took off 5 bases at V and 3 bases at J, with 11 bases between the two ends. Specimen: CD8+ T cells from PBMCs. This rearrangement joins TRBV12-3 or TRBV12-4 to TRBJ1-5, with D hard to call. This sequence was found in a human donor with multiple sclerosis. In nucleotides, the CDR3 is TGTGCCAGCAGTAATATCCAGTACAATCAGCCCCAGCATTTT. Protein: CASSNIQYNQPQHF.